One and the same sample provided the 21 T cell receptor beta chains below, sequenced in a study of OX40 agonist ivuxolimab in advanced cancers. Method: immunoSEQ multiplex PCR; TCRdb's copy keeps in-frame clones and lacks some. The sample holds some 99,000 clones, roughly 85% seen once. Here the sequenced sample was CD4+ or CD8+ T cells sorted from blood, taken in a trial of the OX40 agonist ivuxolimab. The source of these receptors is an adult with an advanced solid tumor such as melanoma, head and neck, liver or kidney cancer.

The chain carries TRBV27 and TRBJ2-6; 8 bases are a match to TRBD1. Germline lookup yields CDR1 MNHEY and CDR2 SMNVEV (reference sequence). CDR3 length equals 18 residues. V shed 3 bases, J shed 0 bases, and the junction held 7 bases outside the gene matches. CDR3 in DNA: TGTGCCAGCAGTTTCCGGACAGGGCGCCTCTCTGGGGCCAACGTCCTGACTTTC. The encoded protein is CASSFRTGRLSGANVLTF.

V gene TRBV2 combines with J gene TRBJ2-7; the D call may be TRBD1 or TRBD2 (5 bases each). Germline V gene lookup returns CDR1 SNHLY and CDR2 FYNNEI. Trimming pared 7 bases from V and 1 base from J, leaving 14 bases between. The CDR3 is 14 residues long. This chain's CDR3 is CASKIDGASYEQYF. Here the CDR3 DNA reads TGTGCCAGCAAGATCGACGGGGCGTCCTACGAGCAGTACTTC.

J is TRBJ1-4 and V is TRBV4-3, with 8 bases identical to TRBD1. Germline V gives CDR1 LGHNA, CDR2 YSLEER. The trim removed 5 bases at V and 8 bases at J, leaving 7 bases unmatched. This CDR3 has 14 amino acids. In nucleotides, the CDR3 is TGCGCCAGCAGCTCCGGACAGGGAAGAGAAAAACTGTTTTTT. This translates into CASSSGQGREKLFF.

This CDR3 is CASNPGTNTEAFF. The CDR3 nucleotides read TGCGCCAGTAACCCAGGGACGAACACTGAAGCTTTCTTT. The V call is TRBV5-1, the J call TRBJ1-1, with D maybe TRBD1 (5 bases). V lost 8 bases to trimming and J lost 1 base, with 12 bases between them. CDR3 length: 13 amino acids. The germline V gene encodes CDR1 SGHRS and CDR2 YFSETQ.

CDR3 loop: CASSPWTGSYNEQFF. CDR3 sequence (DNA): TGTGCCAGCAGCCCCTGGACAGGGTCCTACAATGAGCAGTTCTTC. The chain recombines TRBV7-3 with TRBJ2-1, with 8 bases identical to TRBD1. V gave up 5 bases and J gave up 1 base; unmatched junction bases: 4. Germline-derived CDR1 and CDR2 are SGHTA and FQGTGA. CDR3 length equals 15 residues.

The chain employs TRBV29-1 and TRBJ2-5; D is unclear. The germline CDR1 and CDR2 sequences are SQVTM and ANQGSEA. The ends were cut back, 4 bases at V and 1 base at J, with 7 bases in the middle. The CDR3 is 12 residues long. The CDR3 nucleotides are TGCAGCGTTGGACGGAGCCAAGAGACCCAGTACTTC. Amino acids: CSVGRSQETQYF. The entire variable domain, with the rest obtained from reference TRBV29-1 and TRBJ2-5, is as follows: SAVISQKPSRDICQRGTSLTIQCQVDSQVTMMFWYRQQPGQSLTLIATANQGSEATYESGFVIDKFPISRPNLTFSTLTVSNMSPEDSSIYLCSVGRSQETQYFGPGTRLLVL.

The chain recombines TRBV11-2 with TRBJ2-3, with 7 bases identical to TRBD1. The germline gives CDR1 SGHAT, CDR2 FQNNGV. CDR3 length: 18 residues. V shed 3 bases and J 4 bases; nucleotides not matched to a gene: 16. CDR3 sequence: CASSFWSYRQGGADTQYF. The CDR3 DNA sequence: TGTGCCAGCAGCTTCTGGTCTTATCGACAAGGGGGCGCAGATACGCAGTATTTT.

This chain links TRBV6-1 with TRBJ2-5; D might be TRBD1 or TRBD2, each matching 5 bases. There are 12 residues in the CDR3. V dropped 1 base and J dropped 5 bases, with 5 bases sitting between them. Germline lookup yields CDR1 MNHNS and CDR2 SASEGT. The CDR3 region is CASSEGDETQYF. In DNA form, the CDR3 reads TGTGCCAGCAGTGAAGGGGACGAGACCCAGTACTTC.

The chain has TRBV5-4 and TRBJ2-3, with 7 bases that match TRBD1. V dropped 4 bases and J dropped 3; count of bases not matched to a gene: 8. This CDR3 is 15 amino acids long. The germline V gene has CDR1 SGHNT and CDR2 YYREEE (reference sequence). CDR3 DNA: TGTGCCAGCAGCGTGGGGACAGCCGGGACAGATACGCAGTATTTT. It yields the protein CASSVGTAGTDTQYF.

This chain joins TRBV5-5 and TRBJ1-3; no firm D call. This CDR3 is built from 15 residues. V was clipped by 4 bases and J by 0 bases, with 11 bases between them. Germline V gene sequence: CDR1 SGHKS, CDR2 YYEKEE (reference sequence). For the CDR3, the DNA is TGTGCCAGCAGCCTGCGGCAGATCTCTGGAAACACCATATATTTT. As protein: CASSLRQISGNTIYF.

J is TRBJ1-3 and V is TRBV10-3; the D gene is possibly TRBD1 (5 bases). The germline CDR1 and CDR2 sequences are ENHRY and SYGVKD. CDR3 length: 15 amino acids. Trimming took 5 bases from V and 0 from J, leaving 11 bases between them. This chain's CDR3 is CAISPGRSSGNTIYF. CDR3 DNA: TGTGCCATCAGTCCGGGACGGAGCTCTGGAAACACCATATATTTT.

The chain combines TRBV29-1 with TRBJ1-2; D is unresolved. The CDR3 length is 11 residues. CDR1 and CDR2 (germline): SQVTM, ANQGSEA. Trimming cost V 7 bases and J 5 bases, with 11 bases left between them. This CDR3 is CSGSLGYGYTF. CDR3 sequence (DNA): TGCAGCGGTTCGTTGGGTTATGGCTACACCTTC.

This chain links TRBV5-1 with TRBJ2-7; the D gene is possibly TRBD1 (6 bases). The CDR3 totals 14 residues. V lost 4 bases and J lost 5, with 16 bases in between. Germline values: CDR1 SGHRS, CDR2 YFSETQ. The CDR3 spells CASSLGQGIHEQYF. DNA for the CDR3: TGCGCCAGCAGCCTCGGGCAGGGGATCCACGAGCAGTACTTC.

In DNA, the CDR3 is TGTGCCAGCAGTACGGGGCAACGGGAGACCCAGTACTTC. It codes for CASSTGQRETQYF. This rearrangement joins TRBV2 to TRBJ2-5; D assignment may be TRBD1 or TRBD2 (5 bases each). CDR1 is SNHLY, CDR2 FYNNEI, per germline. V gave up 5 bases and J gave up 5 bases, with 12 bases separating them. This CDR3 spans 13 amino acids.

Notes on this clone: This CDR3 fails to terminate in the conserved phenylalanine or tryptophan, so it likely reflects a read error. The chain recombines TRBV15 with TRBJ1-6, with TRBD1 matching over 9 bases. After removal of 3 bases from V and 1 base from J, the junction contained 4 bases not matched to a gene. Germline V lookup: CDR1 LNHNV, CDR2 YYDKDF (reference sequence). CDR3 length: 17 amino acids. The CDR3 nucleotides read TGTGCCACCAGCAGCCTGGGACAGGGTTCCTATAATTCACCCCTCCACCTT. Residues: CATSSLGQGSYNSPLHL.

The chain is built from TRBV5-1 and TRBJ1-4, with 10 bases that match TRBD1. The CDR3 runs to 16 residues. The junction had 5 bases not matched to a gene; V was cut back by 4 bases and J by 2 bases. Looked up from germline, CDR1 is SGHRS and CDR2 is YFSETQ. Written as DNA, the CDR3 is TGCGCCAGCAGCGACCCGGGACAGGGGACTAATGAAAAACTGTTTTTT. This codes for CASSDPGQGTNEKLFF.

This clone occurred once. The chain joins TRBV7-2 to TRBJ2-7; weak D call: TRBD2 (6 bases). V shed 5 bases and J shed 12 bases, with 23 bases lying between them. Per germline, CDR1 SGHTA and CDR2 FQGNSA. This CDR3 spans 14 amino acids. CDR3 in DNA: TGTGCCAGCAGCACAACGCCGGGACTGGGGTGGGTGTACTTC. Encoded protein: CASSTTPGLGWVYF.

The chain carries TRBV11-3 and TRBJ2-5; 9 nucleotides agree with TRBD1. Trimming took 5 bases from V and 4 from J; bases not matched to a gene: 8. CDR1 SGHNT and CDR2 YENEEA come from the germline V gene. CDR3 length equals 15 residues. The CDR3 sequence is CASSPGTGSRETQYF. DNA of the CDR3: TGTGCCAGCAGCCCCGGGACAGGGAGCCGAGAGACCCAGTACTTC.

This clone came up once. This chain uses TRBV19 with TRBJ1-5; D possibly corresponds to TRBD1 (6 bases). V lost 9 bases and J 0 bases, leaving 18 bases between the germline ends. The CDR3 is made up of 16 amino acids. Germline V gives CDR1 LNHDA, CDR2 SQIVND (reference sequence). The CDR3 nucleotides are TGTGCCAGCTCCCCCCTCGACAGGTTTAGCAATCAGCCCCAGCATTTT. This translates into CASSPLDRFSNQPQHF.

The chain's CDR3 is CASSPTGPRTDTQYF. CDR3 DNA: TGTGCCAGCTCACCGACAGGACCCCGCACAGATACGCAGTATTTT. The chain carries TRBV18 and TRBJ2-3; a weak D match, TRBD1 (6 bases). V lost 3 bases and J 1 base, leaving 11 bases between the germline ends. This CDR3 region has 15 residues. From germline, CDR1 is KGHSH and CDR2 LQKENI. The full variable domain, its missing parts supplied by reference TRBV18 and TRBJ2-3, is NAGVMQNPRHLVRRRGQEARLRCSPMKGHSHVYWYRQLPEEGLKFMVYLQKENIIDESGMPKERFSAEFPKEGPSILRIQQVVRGDSAAYFCASSPTGPRTDTQYFGPGTRLTVL.

CDR3 sequence (DNA): TGCGCCAGCAGCCGCGCTCAGGGGGGACCCGACGTTGAGCAGTTCTTC. Its translation is CASSRAQGGPDVEQFF. The rearrangement uses TRBV4-1 and TRBJ2-1, with D maybe TRBD1 (7 bases). V was trimmed by 4 bases and J by 9 bases, leaving 22 bases between them. From germline, CDR1 is MGHRA and CDR2 YSYEKL. The CDR3 is made up of 16 amino acids.